A selection of T cell receptor beta chains follows, all from one sample in a study of radiotherapy plus CTLA-4 blockade in lung cancer. Profiling relied on immunoSEQ multiplex PCR, and the TCRdb table lists in-frame clones only, not all of them. The table records about 25,000 clones, 71% of them present only once. This specimen consisted of peripheral blood, obtained from a patient treated with radiotherapy plus ipilimumab. The receptors were gathered from a human donor with non-small cell lung cancer whose response to radiotherapy plus ipilimumab could not be evaluated. The CDR3 runs from the conserved cysteine through the conserved F or W. The D gene is left open where the match is weak. Expanded clones get a size class; other rows say once, few or many, or leave the size out.

v_call	clone_size	d_call	j_call	cdr3_nt	cdr3_aa
TRBV7-6	NA	TRBD1	TRBJ2-3	TGTGCCAGCAGCTTTCAGGGGGCAGATACGCAGTATTTT	CASSFQGADTQYF
TRBV29-1	NA	TRBD2	TRBJ2-5	TGCAGCGTTGAAAATCCGGGACTAGCGGGAGGGACCCAGTACTTC	CSVENPGLAGGTQYF
TRBV7-6	NA	TRBD2	TRBJ2-1	TGTGCCAGCAGCTCAAGCGGACTAGCGGGACCCCAGTTCTTC	CASSSSGLAGPQFF
TRBV7-2	NA	NA	TRBJ1-1	TGTGCCAGCAGCGGGAGAACACAGGGAGGGGCTGAAGCTTTCTTT	CASSGRTQGGAEAFF
TRBV11-2	NA	TRBD2	TRBJ2-2	TGTGCCAGCAGCTTAGCAGGCGGGAGGGCCGGGGAGCTGTTTTTT	CASSLAGGRAGELFF
TRBV6-5	NA	TRBD1	TRBJ1-1	TGTGCCAGCAGGCCCTGGACAGGGGGCACTGAAGCTTTCTTT	CASRPWTGGTEAFF
TRBV5-1	NA	NA	TRBJ2-1	TGCGCCAGCAGCTTGGGAGGGGGATTCTACAATGAGCAGTTCTTC	CASSLGGGFYNEQFF
TRBV29-1	NA	TRBD2	TRBJ2-1	TGCAGCGTTGATGGGCCGGGACTAGGCTACAATGAGCAGTTCTTC	CSVDGPGLGYNEQFF
TRBV5-1	NA	TRBD1	TRBJ2-6	TGCGCCAGCAGCACAGGGGGCTCTGGGGCCAACGTCCTGACTTTC	CASSTGGSGANVLTF
TRBV29-1	NA	NA	TRBJ2-1	TGCAGCGTTGCACTAGCAGGTGGAGGGGCCTACAATGAGCAGTTCTTC	CSVALAGGGAYNEQFF
TRBV11-2	NA	TRBD2	TRBJ2-1	TGTGCCAGCAGCTTAGTCCCTAGCGGGAGGGCTTTTTACAATGAGCAGTTCTTC	CASSLVPSGRAFYNEQFF
TRBV28	NA	NA	TRBJ2-5	TGTGCCAGCCGTCCGGGGTTGATCCAGACCCAGTACTTC	CASRPGLIQTQYF
TRBV18	once	NA	TRBJ2-1	TGTGCCAGCTCACCCCAGGCTCAACGGGGCTCCTACAATGAGCAGTTCTTC	CASSPQAQRGSYNEQFF
TRBV15	once	TRBD1	TRBJ2-3	TGTGCCGCCAGCAGAGCGACGAGGACAGGGAGCACAGATACGCAGTATTTT	CAASRATRTGSTDTQYF
TRBV29-1	NA	TRBD1	TRBJ1-2	TGCAGCGTTGGAGCAGGGGGCATCTATGGCTACACCTTC	CSVGAGGIYGYTF
TRBV27	few	TRBD1	TRBJ2-1	TGTGCCAGCAGTCGCGGAACCGGGACAGGGGGCTGGAATGAGCAGTTCTTC	CASSRGTGTGGWNEQFF
TRBV2	NA	TRBD1	TRBJ2-1	TGTGCCAGCAGCCCCATCCCGGGGCAGGGGGCGGGTTTGAATGAGCAGTTCTTC	CASSPIPGQGAGLNEQFF
TRBV7-2	NA	NA	TRBJ1-3	TGTGCCAGCAGCTTAGACAGGGTATCTGGAAACACCATATATTTT	CASSLDRVSGNTIYF
TRBV6-1	NA	TRBD1	TRBJ1-1	TGTGCCAGCCGGGACAGGCGAGTCACTGAAGCTTTCTTT	CASRDRRVTEAFF
TRBV5-4	NA	NA	TRBJ2-6	TGTGCCAGCAGCTTGGGCGCCTCTGGGGCCAACGTCCTGACTTTC	CASSLGASGANVLTF
TRBV2	NA	NA	TRBJ1-5	TGTGCCAGCAGGTCCAGGGAATATCAGCCCCAGCATTTT	CASRSREYQPQHF
TRBV5-1	NA	TRBD1	TRBJ1-4	TGCGCCAGCAGCTTGGGGACAGGGGCAGAAAAACTGTTTTTT	CASSLGTGAEKLFF